The 31 T cell receptor beta chains given below trace back to one sample, sequenced in a study. Clones were read by immunoSEQ multiplex PCR, and TCRdb kept only the in-frame ones, dropping some. The sample lists 68,000 or so clones; just under 95% were seen once. Material: PBMCs. These receptors were collected from a man between 35 and 55 years old with rheumatoid arthritis.

The count of this clone is one. CDR3 in amino acids: CASSVGNYGYTF. As DNA, the CDR3 is TGTGCCAGCAGCGTGGGGAACTATGGCTACACCTTC. This chain joins TRBV9 and TRBJ1-2, with D hard to call. The CDR3 is made up of 12 amino acids. Germline-derived CDR1 and CDR2 are SGDLS and YYNGEE. V was clipped by 2 bases and J by 2 bases, with 4 bases between them. Full variable domain (remainder filled in from reference TRBV9 and TRBJ1-2): DSGVTQTPKHLITATGQRVTLRCSPRSGDLSVYWYQQSLDQGLQFLIQYYNGEERAKGNILERFSAQQFPDLHSELNLSSLELGDSALYFCASSVGNYGYTFGSGTRLTVV.

The chain couples TRBV7-9 to TRBJ2-7, with D maybe TRBD1 (5 bases). CDR1 SEHNR and CDR2 FQNEAQ come from the germline V gene (reference sequence). V lost 5 bases and J lost 3, with 14 bases in between. The CDR3 extends over 14 amino acids. CDR3: CASSPTLTDYEQYF. CDR3 sequence (DNA): TGTGCCAGCAGCCCCACCTTGACAGACTACGAGCAGTACTTC.

In regard to this clone: Other DNA sequences in the same sample also yield this CDR3. The chain is built from TRBV7-3 and TRBJ2-2; D is uncertain. V lost 2 bases and J lost 2, with 6 bases in between. Germline-derived CDR1 and CDR2 are SGHTA and FQGTGA. The CDR3 spans 14 residues. The CDR3 DNA sequence: TGTGCCAGCAGCTTATTGGGCAACACCGGGGAGCTGTTTTTT. Protein: CASSLLGNTGELFF. Full variable domain (rest looked up from reference TRBV7-3 and TRBJ2-2): GAGVSQTPSNKVTEKGKYVELRCDPISGHTALYWYRQSLGQGPEFLIYFQGTGAADDSGLPNDRFFAVRPEGSVSTLKIQRTERGDSAVYLCASSLLGNTGELFFGEGSRLTVL.

The V gene is TRBV9, the J gene TRBJ2-3, with D possibly called TRBD1 or TRBD2 (5 bases each). This CDR3 region has 15 residues. Trimming removed 0 bases from V and 2 bases from J, with 10 bases in between. Germline V gene data show CDR1 as SGDLS and CDR2 as YYNGEE. The CDR3 here is CASSVARGPTDTQYF. The CDR3 DNA reads as TGTGCCAGCAGCGTAGCGAGGGGACCCACAGATACGCAGTATTTT. The full variable domain, in which reference TRBV9 and TRBJ2-3 provide the parts outside the CDR3, is DSGVTQTPKHLITATGQRVTLRCSPRSGDLSVYWYQQSLDQGLQFLIQYYNGEERAKGNILERFSAQQFPDLHSELNLSSLELGDSALYFCASSVARGPTDTQYFGPGTRLTVL.

The V and J genes are TRBV2 and TRBJ2-7; D is perhaps TRBD1 (5 bases). CDR1 and CDR2 from the germline V gene are SNHLY and FYNNEI. The CDR3 has 12 residues. The V and J ends lost 7 bases and 2 bases respectively, with 9 bases between them. The DNA of the CDR3 is TGTGCCAGCAAGGGGTCCCCCTACGAGCAGTACTTC. Its protein is CASKGSPYEQYF. Full variable domain (outside the CDR3, taken from reference TRBV2 and TRBJ2-7): EPEVTQTPSHQVTQMGQEVILRCVPISNHLYFYWYRQILGQKVEFLVSFYNNEISEKSEIFDDQFSVERPDGSNFTLKIRSTKLEDSAMYFCASKGSPYEQYFGPGTRLTVT.

The CDR3 loop is CASSPWGDPRAEAFF. Here the CDR3 DNA reads TGTGCCAGCTCACCATGGGGGGACCCTCGGGCTGAAGCTTTCTTT. This rearrangement joins TRBV18 to TRBJ1-1; the D gene is possibly TRBD1 (5 bases). The V gene's germline CDR1 is KGHSH and CDR2 LQKENI. Trimming shortened V by 2 bases and J by 6 bases, and 16 bases separated the two germline ends. The CDR3 is made up of 15 amino acids. Looking up the rest from reference TRBV18 and TRBJ1-1 gives the full variable domain: NAGVMQNPRHLVRRRGQEARLRCSPMKGHSHVYWYRQLPEEGLKFMVYLQKENIIDESGMPKERFSAEFPKEGPSILRIQQVVRGDSAAYFCASSPWGDPRAEAFFGQGTRLTVV.

The chain links TRBV2 to TRBJ2-7; tentative D call: TRBD1 (5 bases). Germline CDR1 is SNHLY and CDR2 is FYNNEI. This CDR3 has 16 residues. Trimming shortened V by 2 bases and J by 0 bases, and 14 bases separated the two germline ends. The CDR3 protein is CASSESLTASSYEQYF. The DNA of the CDR3 is TGTGCCAGCAGTGAATCCTTGACAGCGAGCTCCTACGAGCAGTACTTC. Complete variable domain (other parts from reference TRBV2 and TRBJ2-7): EPEVTQTPSHQVTQMGQEVILRCVPISNHLYFYWYRQILGQKVEFLVSFYNNEISEKSEIFDDQFSVERPDGSNFTLKIRSTKLEDSAMYFCASSESLTASSYEQYFGPGTRLTVT.

CDR3 in DNA: TGCGCCAGCAGCCAAGATCGGACAGAGAACTCCTATAATTCACCCCTCCACTTT. This gives the protein CASSQDRTENSYNSPLHF. V gene TRBV4-3 combines with J gene TRBJ1-6; perhaps TRBD1 as D (6 bases). Germline-derived CDR1 and CDR2 are LGHNA and YSLEER. There are 18 residues in the CDR3. Deletions cut 0 bases from V and 0 bases from J, with 12 bases between.

The genes are TRBV7-2 and TRBJ1-2; TRBD1 is a possible D gene (5 bases). V shed 4 bases and J shed 8 bases, with 14 bases lying between them. Germline-derived CDR1 and CDR2 are SGHTA and FQGNSA. The CDR3 loop spans 13 amino acids. The CDR3 sequence: CASSWGPQWGYTF. DNA of the CDR3: TGTGCCAGCAGCTGGGGCCCACAATGGGGCTACACCTTC.

The chain links TRBV19 to TRBJ1-1; no clear D gene. CDR3 length equals 11 residues. The V end was cut by 5 bases, the J end by 8 bases, with 9 bases between. From germline, CDR1 is LNHDA and CDR2 SQIVND (reference sequence). CDR3 sequence (DNA): TGTGCCAGTAGTCCCGGGAGGGAAGCTTTCTTT. It yields the protein CASSPGREAFF.

This chain joins TRBV5-6 and TRBJ2-5; tentatively, D is TRBD2 (5 bases). The CDR3 contains 13 residues. Per the germline V gene, CDR1 is SGHDT and CDR2 is YYEEEE. With 6 bases removed from V and 0 bases from J, the gap between germline ends came to 9 bases. In nucleotides, the CDR3 is TGTGCCAGCACCCCAGCGGACCAAGAGACCCAGTACTTC. It specifies CASTPADQETQYF.

The chain has TRBV19 and TRBJ1-1, with D unresolved. The V gene's germline CDR1 is LNHDA and CDR2 SQIVND (reference sequence). The CDR3 runs 12 residues. Trimming took 5 bases from V and 6 from J, leaving 10 bases between them. The DNA of the CDR3 is TGTGCCAGTAGTCAAGGGTCCGCTGAAGCTTTCTTT. Protein: CASSQGSAEAFF. Filled out from reference TRBV19 and TRBJ1-1, the complete variable domain reads DGGITQSPKYLFRKEGQNVTLSCEQNLNHDAMYWYRQDPGQGLRLIYYSQIVNDFQKGDIAEGYSVSREKKESFPLTVTSAQKNPTAFYLCASSQGSAEAFFGQGTRLTVV.

The chain has TRBV14 and TRBJ2-1; 7 positions agree with TRBD2. Unmatched junction bases numbered 4, after V lost 0 bases and J lost 2 bases. This CDR3 contains 16 residues. Germline V gene data show CDR1 as SGHDN and CDR2 as FVKESK. The CDR3, as DNA: TGTGCCAGCAGCCAAGATCGGCGGGAGCCCTACAATGAGCAGTTCTTC. Its translation is CASSQDRREPYNEQFF.

Comments on this clone: Other DNA sequences in this specimen translate into the identical CDR3. The chain employs TRBV7-2 and TRBJ1-3; D may be TRBD1 (5 bases). The CDR3 covers 14 residues. Germline lookup yields CDR1 SGHTA and CDR2 FQGNSA. Trimming left V 5 bases short and J 1 base short, with 9 bases between. The CDR3 reads CASSPEGSGNTIYF. The CDR3 DNA sequence: TGTGCCAGCAGCCCGGAGGGGTCTGGAAACACCATATATTTT.

The rearrangement uses TRBV9 and TRBJ2-7, with D maybe TRBD1 (5 bases). Trimming took off 4 bases at V and 3 bases at J, with 17 bases between the two ends. The germline gives CDR1 SGDLS, CDR2 YYNGEE. The CDR3 totals 15 residues. The DNA for the CDR3 is TGTGCCAGCAGCCCAACGACAGCGCGGCTCTACGAGCAGTACTTC. This translates into CASSPTTARLYEQYF.

This clone was detected a few times. The gene calls are TRBV12-5 and TRBJ1-2; tentative D call: TRBD1 (5 bases). V lost 6 bases and J 2 bases, leaving 13 bases between the germline ends. CDR1 LGHNT and CDR2 FRNRAP come from the germline V gene. CDR3 length: 14 residues. DNA for the CDR3: TGTGCTAGTGGGCCGGGGCTATTAAACTATGGCTACACCTTC. Translating it yields CASGPGLLNYGYTF.

V usage is TRBV27 and J usage is TRBJ1-4, with no clear D. V was shortened by 2 bases and J by 0 bases, with 7 bases between the two germline ends. The CDR3 runs 15 residues. CDR1 is MNHEY and CDR2 is SMNVEV in the germline V gene (reference sequence). The CDR3 nucleotides are TGTGCCAGCAGTTTAAGGGTCCCAACTAATGAAAAACTGTTTTTT. Translated: CASSLRVPTNEKLFF. Complete variable domain (other parts from reference TRBV27 and TRBJ1-4): EAQVTQNPRYLITVTGKKLTVTCSQNMNHEYMSWYRQDPGLGLRQIYYSMNVEVTDKGDVPEGYKVSRKEKRNFPLILESPSPNQTSLYFCASSLRVPTNEKLFFGSGTQLSVL.

This rearrangement joins TRBV6-5 to TRBJ2-2; no clear D. Trimming cost V 7 bases and J 0 bases, with 6 bases left between them. Looked up from germline, CDR1 is MNHEY and CDR2 is SVGAGI. This CDR3 has 13 amino acids. The CDR3 loop is CASTNANTGELFF. CDR3 nucleotides: TGTGCCAGCACGAACGCGAACACCGGGGAGCTGTTTTTT.

V gene TRBV4-1 combines with J gene TRBJ1-1; no firm D call. Germline V gives CDR1 MGHRA, CDR2 YSYEKL. Trimming cost V 1 base and J 0 bases, with 3 bases left between them. The CDR3 is 13 amino acids. This CDR3 is CASSQAVNTEAFF. As DNA, the CDR3 is TGCGCCAGCAGCCAAGCCGTGAACACTGAAGCTTTCTTT.

The rearrangement joins TRBV19 to TRBJ2-1; D possibly corresponds to TRBD1 (6 bases). Germline loops: CDR1 LNHDA, CDR2 SQIVND (reference sequence). The CDR3 extends over 14 amino acids. Trimming left V 11 bases short and J 6 bases short, with 20 bases between. The CDR3 spells CALTGQGASNEQFF. CDR3 bases: TGTGCCTTGACGGGACAAGGGGCCTCCAATGAGCAGTTCTTC.

In this sample, this clone turned up once. V gene TRBV28 combines with J gene TRBJ2-7, with D perhaps TRBD1 or TRBD2 (7 bases each). This CDR3 comprises 15 residues. The V gene lost 4 bases and the J gene lost 6 bases, with 19 bases spanning the gap. CDR1 is MDHEN, CDR2 SYDVKM, per germline. The CDR3 sequence: CASSSGGARTGEQYF. The CDR3 DNA reads as TGTGCCAGCAGTTCAGGGGGGGCCCGCACGGGCGAGCAGTACTTC.

This chain connects TRBV27 to TRBJ1-4; D unresolved. V was shortened by 3 bases and J by 0 bases, with 8 bases between the two germline ends. Looked up from germline, CDR1 is MNHEY and CDR2 is SMNVEV (reference sequence). The CDR3 has 15 amino acids. CDR3 coding DNA: TGTGCCAGCAGTTTGCGCGCCTCAACTAATGAAAAACTGTTTTTT. As protein: CASSLRASTNEKLFF.

The chain carries TRBV7-2 and TRBJ2-2, with 10 positions matching TRBD2. Germline CDR1 reads SGHTA; CDR2 reads FQGNSA. V shed 6 bases, J shed 1 base, and the junction held 8 bases outside the gene matches. The CDR3 is 17 amino acids. Here the CDR3 reads CASSTRRLAGNTGELFF. As DNA, the CDR3 is TGTGCCAGCAGTACCCGCAGACTAGCGGGGAACACCGGGGAGCTGTTTTTT.

This rearrangement joins TRBV7-2 to TRBJ1-3; D perhaps matches TRBD1 (5 bases). The CDR3 is 15 amino acids. Germline V gives CDR1 SGHTA, CDR2 FQGNSA. V was cut by 6 bases and J by 0 bases, with 12 bases left in between. The CDR3 loop is CASRDTGTSGNTIYF. The CDR3 DNA sequence: TGTGCCAGCAGGGACACAGGCACCTCTGGAAACACCATATATTTT.

The chain has TRBV20-1 and TRBJ2-1; D is unclear. Germline CDR1 reads DFQATT; CDR2 reads SNEGSKA (reference sequence). V dropped 3 bases and J dropped 0 bases, with 9 bases sitting between them. The CDR3 is 14 residues long. The CDR3 nucleotides are TGCAGTGCTAGTCGGGTGAGCTCCTACAATGAGCAGTTCTTC. Amino acids: CSASRVSSYNEQFF.

J is TRBJ1-4 and V is TRBV9; 9 positions match TRBD1. V trimming: 4 bases; J trimming: 7 bases; junction bases outside the gene matches: 8. The CDR3 loop spans 15 amino acids. In germline, CDR1 is SGDLS, CDR2 YYNGEE. The CDR3 nucleotides read TGTGCCAGCAGCCCCCGGACAGGGGAGAGTGAAAAACTGTTTTTT. This translates into CASSPRTGESEKLFF.

The chain has TRBV27 and TRBJ2-7; 10 bases are a match to TRBD1. Germline loops: CDR1 MNHEY, CDR2 SMNVEV (reference sequence). The CDR3 extends over 14 amino acids. V shed 5 bases, J shed 2 bases, and the junction held 3 bases outside the gene matches. For the CDR3, the DNA is TGTGCCAGCAGTCGGGACAGGGGAGCCTACGAGCAGTACTTC. Translating gives CASSRDRGAYEQYF.

The V and J genes are TRBV28 and TRBJ1-2, with D uncertain. CDR3 length equals 10 residues. CDR1 and CDR2 (germline): MDHEN, SYDVKM. Between the trimmed V and J ends, which lost 6 bases and 5 bases, there was a span of 4 bases. The CDR3 DNA sequence: TGTGCCAGCAGCCATTATGGCTACACCTTC. Amino acid sequence: CASSHYGYTF.

The V call is TRBV19, the J call TRBJ1-6; D gene uncertain. This CDR3 is built from 17 residues. The germline gives CDR1 LNHDA, CDR2 SQIVND (reference sequence). The V end was cut by 0 bases, the J end by 0 bases, with 9 bases between. The CDR3 bases are TGTGCCAGTAGTATAGACCCTCGAAGCTCCTATAATTCACCCCTCCACTTT. This codes for CASSIDPRSSYNSPLHF.

V and J are TRBV9 and TRBJ2-1, with D possibly TRBD2 on 8 matching bases. Trimming cost V 6 bases and J 2 bases, with 18 bases left between them. This CDR3 region has 16 residues. Germline V gene lookup returns CDR1 SGDLS and CDR2 YYNGEE. The CDR3 sequence is CASTSSGGGPYNEQFF. The CDR3 region has the DNA TGTGCCAGCACCTCATCGGGAGGGGGCCCCTACAATGAGCAGTTCTTC.

This clone was counted a few times. The chain has TRBV4-2 and TRBJ1-5, with no clear D. Between the trimmed V and J ends, which lost 3 bases and 0 bases, there was a span of 6 bases. Looked up from germline, CDR1 is LGHNA and CDR2 is YNFKEQ. The CDR3 totals 14 residues. The CDR3 loop reads CASSQPYSNQPQHF. In DNA, the CDR3 is TGTGCCAGCAGCCAGCCATATAGCAATCAGCCCCAGCATTTT.